The 17 T cell receptor beta chains below were found in one sample sequenced in a study of Ad26.COV2.S vaccination and SARS-CoV-2 variants. Some clones are missing from TCRdb's copy, which holds only in-frame ones; the method was immunoSEQ multiplex PCR. The sample consists of 450,000 to 550,000 clones, 89% of them appearing once. Treatment in this sample: approximately 18 received Ad26.COV2.S at low or high dose, single or two shots; several received placebo; per-sample allocation not given. On day 63 after the first injection, vaccine and placebo recipients gave samples. The starting material was peripheral blood, obtained in a trial of Ad26.COV2.S vaccine versus placebo. These receptors were obtained from a person between 18 and 60 years old who received the Ad26.COV2.S COVID-19 vaccine or a placebo.

The chain combines TRBV28 with TRBJ1-2, with D possibly TRBD1 on 6 matching bases. The V end lost 3 bases, the J end lost 8 bases, and 22 bases lay between the germline ends. Germline-derived CDR1 and CDR2 are MDHEN and SYDVKM. The CDR3 totals 16 residues. The CDR3 DNA reads TGTGCCAGCAGTTTTGCAGGGGTAAGGTCAGTCGGCGGCTACACCTTC. This sequence encodes CASSFAGVRSVGGYTF.

The gene calls are TRBV4-1 and TRBJ1-3; perhaps TRBD1 as D (5 bases). The CDR3 spans 17 residues. V was cut by 3 bases and J by 4 bases, with 19 bases left in between. Looked up from germline, CDR1 is MGHRA and CDR2 is YSYEKL. CDR3 sequence reads: CASSQVEGTARGNTIYF. The CDR3 bases are TGCGCCAGCAGCCAGGTGGAAGGGACGGCGAGGGGAAACACCATATATTTT.

This rearrangement joins TRBV27 to TRBJ1-1; no clear D gene. CDR3 size: 12 residues. V gave up 8 bases and J gave up 0 bases, with 7 bases separating them. Germline values: CDR1 MNHEY, CDR2 SMNVEV (reference sequence). Here the CDR3 reads CASWQVNTEAFF. The DNA for the CDR3 is TGTGCCAGCTGGCAGGTGAACACTGAAGCTTTCTTT.

The V and J genes are TRBV3-1 (or the pseudogene TRBV3-2) and TRBJ2-5, with D maybe TRBD2 (6 bases). Trimming stripped 0 bases from V and 4 bases from J, with 21 bases between. CDR1 and CDR2 from the germline V gene are LGHDT and YNNKEL (reference sequence). The CDR3 length is 18 residues. In nucleotides, the CDR3 is TGTGCCAGCAGCCAAGAACCATCGGGGGTGGGGCTCAGAGAGACCCAGTACTTC. Amino acids: CASSQEPSGVGLRETQYF.

V is TRBV7-9 and J is TRBJ1-1, with D possibly TRBD1 on 6 matching bases. Germline V CDR1 and CDR2: SEHNR, FQNEAQ (reference sequence). This CDR3 is 17 amino acids long. V lost 5 bases and J lost 1, with 20 bases in between. The CDR3 DNA follows: TGTGCCAGCAGCCCTGGGAGGGGGTTAGGTCAGAACACTGAAGCTTTCTTT. Amino acids: CASSPGRGLGQNTEAFF. Full variable domain (remainder filled in from reference TRBV7-9 and TRBJ1-1): DTGVSQNPRHKITKRGQNVTFRCDPISEHNRLYWYRQTLGQGPEFLTYFQNEAQLEKSRLLSDRFSAERPKGSFSTLEIQRTEQGDSAMYLCASSPGRGLGQNTEAFFGQGTRLTVV.

This chain connects TRBV9 to TRBJ2-3, with a possible D match to TRBD1 (6 bases). V lost 3 bases, J lost 0 bases, and 8 bases lay in between. Germline assignment: CDR1 SGDLS and CDR2 YYNGEE. This CDR3 is 14 amino acids long. CDR3 amino acids: CASSDRVSTDTQYF. CDR3 nucleotides: TGTGCCAGCAGCGACAGGGTTAGCACAGATACGCAGTATTTT. Full variable domain (missing parts from reference TRBV9 and TRBJ2-3): DSGVTQTPKHLITATGQRVTLRCSPRSGDLSVYWYQQSLDQGLQFLIQYYNGEERAKGNILERFSAQQFPDLHSELNLSSLELGDSALYFCASSDRVSTDTQYFGPGTRLTVL.

The chain joins TRBV7-2 to TRBJ1-2; D gene uncertain. With 2 bases removed from V and 3 bases from J, the gap between germline ends came to 7 bases. From germline, CDR1 is SGHTA and CDR2 FQGNSA. This CDR3 has 13 amino acids. The CDR3 coding sequence is TGTGCCAGCAGCTTAAGCACTGACTATGGCTACACCTTC. Amino acid sequence: CASSLSTDYGYTF.

This chain links TRBV30 with TRBJ1-4; D is uncertain. V gave up 1 base and J gave up 4 bases, with 4 bases separating them. The CDR3 is 12 residues long. Germline CDR1 and CDR2: GTSNPN and SVGIG (reference sequence). CDR3: CAWSGGNEKLFF. CDR3 in DNA: TGTGCCTGGAGTGGGGGTAATGAAAAACTGTTTTTT.

The chain recombines TRBV30 with TRBJ1-4; 10 bases match TRBD1. The germline gives CDR1 GTSNPN, CDR2 SVGIG (reference sequence). The CDR3 totals 16 residues. The J segment lost 5 bases and the V segment lost 0 bases, leaving 6 bases of the junction unmatched. The CDR3 sequence is CAWSVDRGFGNEKLFF. CDR3 sequence (DNA): TGTGCCTGGAGTGTGGACAGGGGGTTTGGCAATGAAAAACTGTTTTTT.

This clone was detected only once. The chain's CDR3 is CASSLEYSQETQYF. In DNA form, the CDR3 reads TGCGCCAGCAGCTTGGAATACAGCCAAGAGACCCAGTACTTC. J is TRBJ2-5 and V is TRBV5-1; D gene ambiguous. Trimming removed 0 bases at V and 1 base at J, with 7 bases between. The germline V gene has CDR1 SGHRS and CDR2 YFSETQ. This CDR3 contains 14 residues.

The V call is TRBV6-6, the J call TRBJ2-7; D is uncertain. Germline-derived CDR1 and CDR2 are MNHNY and SVGAGI (reference sequence). The CDR3 runs to 13 residues. The V gene lost 2 bases and the J gene lost 7 bases, with 12 bases spanning the gap. This CDR3 is CASSYDGEMEQYF. DNA of the CDR3: TGTGCCAGCAGTTACGATGGGGAAATGGAGCAGTACTTC.

This clone showed up just a few times. The chain combines TRBV5-1 with TRBJ1-3; weak D call: TRBD1 (6 bases). V shed 4 bases and J shed 2 bases, with 16 bases lying between them. CDR1 is SGHRS and CDR2 is YFSETQ in the germline V gene. The CDR3 is 16 residues long. The CDR3 coding sequence is TGCGCCAGCAGCCAAACTACAGGGCTAACTGGAAACACCATATATTTT. It is translated as CASSQTTGLTGNTIYF.

The chain joins TRBV5-8 to TRBJ2-3, with 14 nucleotides matching TRBD2. This CDR3 is 16 amino acids long. V lost 4 bases to trimming and J lost 4 bases; unmatched junction nucleotides: 5. Germline V gene lookup returns CDR1 SGHTS and CDR2 YDEGEE. The chain's CDR3 is CASSPRLAGGADTQYF. CDR3 sequence (DNA): TGTGCCAGCAGCCCCCGACTAGCGGGAGGGGCAGATACGCAGTATTTT.

This clone has a single count. The J gene is TRBJ2-1, the V gene TRBV29-1; a possible D gene is TRBD1 (5 bases). This CDR3 is built from 14 residues. The germline V and J ends were trimmed by 7 bases and 8 bases, with 21 bases remaining between them. In germline, CDR1 is SQVTM, CDR2 ANQGSEA. CDR3 sequence reads: CSAVGQGPLDEQFF. The CDR3 DNA reads TGCAGCGCGGTGGGCCAGGGCCCTTTGGATGAGCAGTTCTTC.

The chain combines TRBV4-2 with TRBJ2-2, with 8 bases fitting TRBD2. Germline V gene lookup returns CDR1 LGHNA and CDR2 YNFKEQ. V lost 0 bases, J lost 4 bases, and 10 bases stayed unmatched. The CDR3 is made up of 18 amino acids. This CDR3 is CASSQDTTQRERTGELFF. The CDR3 coding sequence is TGTGCCAGCAGCCAAGATACAACCCAGCGGGAGCGCACCGGGGAGCTGTTTTTT.

The rearrangement links TRBV25-1 to TRBJ2-3; 10 nucleotides match TRBD1. V gave up 5 bases and J gave up 5 bases; unmatched junction bases: 10. Germline CDR1 reads MGHDK; CDR2 reads SYGVNS. The CDR3 covers 16 residues. The CDR3 DNA reads as TGTGCCAGCAGTTTCGCCGGGACAGGGGCTAAAGATACGCAGTATTTT. Translated, it gives CASSFAGTGAKDTQYF.

V and J are TRBV6-6 and TRBJ2-7; D call uncertain. The CDR3 has 15 amino acids. The germline gives CDR1 MNHNY, CDR2 SVGAGI (reference sequence). The V end was cut by 0 bases, the J end by 1 base, with 10 bases between. The CDR3 nucleotides read TGTGCCAGCAGTTACTCGGGGAAAGGGTCCTACGAGCAGTACTTC. Translated, it gives CASSYSGKGSYEQYF.